This T cell receptor beta chain was profiled in a study of identical twins. General observations from the study: Twins' excess sharing was less marked for out-of-frame beta sequences.

V was pared by 3 bases and J by 4 bases, with 6 bases between. The CDR3 covers 12 residues. Worth noting for this clonotype: The antigen remains undetermined.

TCRdb re-called the 5' RACE reads through MiXCR, storing one row per CDR3 protein. Among approximately 600,000 distinct CDR3 sequences listed, 7.5% to 10% were seen once. The sample also formed part of further work on yellow fever vaccine responses in identical twins.

The material sequenced was PBMCs. The origin of this receptor is a young woman in good health. This chain uses TRBV12-3 or TRBV12-4 with TRBJ1-1; D is ambiguous. CDR3 region: CASSLHSTEAFF. CDR3 coding DNA: TGTGCCAGCAGTTTGCACAGCACTGAAGCTTTCTTT.